Following are 25 T cell receptor beta chains from one sample sequenced in a study of T cells after somatic rescue of genetic block. Clones were read by immunoSEQ multiplex PCR, and TCRdb kept only the in-frame ones, dropping some. The table includes roughly 65,000 clones, 85% to 95% detected once. The sequenced material came from peripheral blood mononuclear cells (PBMCs). The receptor source for this set is a man in his forties.

This chain joins TRBV29-1 and TRBJ2-3; D uncertain. CDR3 length equals 15 residues. V was pared by 2 bases and J by 0 bases, with 12 bases between. Germline V gives CDR1 SQVTM, CDR2 ANQGSEA. As DNA, the CDR3 is TGCAGCGTTGAATTGACGGGTACTAGCACAGATACGCAGTATTTT. Translation gives CSVELTGTSTDTQYF.

This clone was picked up one time. The V call is TRBV7-6, the J call TRBJ2-7; TRBD1 or TRBD2 may be the D gene (5 bases each). This CDR3 has 18 residues. Germline loops: CDR1 SGHVS, CDR2 FNYEAQ. V lost 5 bases and J lost 3, with 26 bases in between. CDR3 sequence reads: CASSKPLGGQGQFYEQYF. Written as DNA, the CDR3 is TGTGCCAGCAGCAAACCCCTGGGCGGGCAGGGTCAGTTCTACGAGCAGTACTTC.

The J gene is TRBJ2-2, the V gene TRBV18, with D possibly TRBD1 on 6 matching bases. Germline V lookup: CDR1 KGHSH, CDR2 LQKENI. V lost 6 bases, J lost 5 bases, and 19 bases lay in between. The CDR3 spans 16 residues. In nucleotides, the CDR3 is TGTGCCAGCTCCTCCGACACCGGGCAGGGGACCGGGGAGCTGTTTTTT. It translates to CASSSDTGQGTGELFF.

This chain uses TRBV29-1 with TRBJ2-7, with a tentative D call TRBD1 (5 bases). CDR1 is SQVTM and CDR2 is ANQGSEA in the germline V gene. CDR3 length: 13 amino acids. V lost 3 bases to trimming and J lost 0 bases, with 9 bases between them. The CDR3 here is CSVDTGPSYEQYF. The CDR3 DNA follows: TGCAGCGTTGATACAGGACCCTCCTACGAGCAGTACTTC.

This clone has a single count. The rearrangement joins TRBV19 to TRBJ1-1; D is possibly TRBD1 (5 bases). CDR1 LNHDA and CDR2 SQIVND come from the germline V gene (reference sequence). Trimming removed 4 bases at V and 1 base at J, with 10 bases between. The CDR3 runs 14 residues. The CDR3 nucleotides are TGTGCCAGTAGTACCCAAACAGGGAACACTGAAGCTTTCTTT. This translates into CASSTQTGNTEAFF.

The rearrangement joins TRBV7-8 to TRBJ2-7; D tentatively fits TRBD1 or TRBD2 (5 bases each). Germline V gene data show CDR1 as SGHVS and CDR2 as FQNEAQ. V was clipped by 0 bases and J by 2 bases, with 8 bases between them. CDR3 length: 14 amino acids. In DNA, the CDR3 is TGTGCCAGCAGCTTAGCGGGGGACGCCTACGAGCAGTACTTC. Amino acid sequence: CASSLAGDAYEQYF.

This chain joins TRBV7-2 and TRBJ2-5; D is undetermined. CDR3 length equals 11 residues. Germline values: CDR1 SGHTA, CDR2 FQGNSA. The V end was cut by 2 bases, the J end by 5 bases, with 3 bases between. The CDR3 spells CASSLMETQYF. The CDR3 region has the DNA TGTGCCAGCAGCTTAATGGAGACCCAGTACTTC.

The chain couples TRBV6-5 to TRBJ1-2; D gene ambiguous. With 0 bases removed from V and 7 bases from J, the gap between germline ends came to 6 bases. Germline-derived CDR1 and CDR2 are MNHEY and SVGAGI. The CDR3 length is 12 residues. As DNA, the CDR3 is TGTGCCAGCAGTTACTCCGGTTTTGGCTACACCTTC. Translating it yields CASSYSGFGYTF.

V and J are TRBV18 and TRBJ1-1; D is ambiguous. The CDR3 spans 15 residues. Germline V gives CDR1 KGHSH, CDR2 LQKENI. Trimming took off 0 bases at V and 0 bases at J, with 8 bases between the two ends. Here the CDR3 reads CASSPPELLNTEAFF. CDR3 coding DNA: TGTGCCAGCTCACCACCAGAACTCCTGAACACTGAAGCTTTCTTT.

CDR3 region: CASSGGAGGKIGEAFF. Here the CDR3 DNA reads TGTGCCAGCAGTGGAGGTGCTGGGGGGAAAATTGGTGAAGCTTTCTTT. The rearrangement links TRBV6-6 to TRBJ1-1, with TRBD1 as a possible D gene (5 bases). Germline CDR1 and CDR2: MNHNY and SVGAGI (reference sequence). The V end was cut by 5 bases, the J end by 7 bases, with 23 bases between. This CDR3 has 16 residues.

V is TRBV6-6 and J is TRBJ2-2, with 8 bases aligning to TRBD2. The V and J ends lost 6 bases and 2 bases, in that order; junction bases with no gene match: 2. This CDR3 is built from 14 residues. Germline V lookup: CDR1 MNHNY, CDR2 SVGAGI (reference sequence). The CDR3 protein is CASRLAENTGELFF. CDR3 nucleotides: TGTGCCAGCAGACTAGCGGAAAACACCGGGGAGCTGTTTTTT.

The V gene is TRBV30, the J gene TRBJ1-1; D is unclear. V was pared by 0 bases and J by 1 base, with 6 bases between. CDR1 is GTSNPN, CDR2 SVGIG, per germline (reference sequence). The length of the CDR3 is 13 residues. The DNA for the CDR3 is TGTGCCTGGAGTGTATGGCAGAACACTGAAGCTTTCTTT. This gives the protein CAWSVWQNTEAFF.

The chain couples TRBV9 to TRBJ1-5; a possible D gene is TRBD1 (5 bases). The V end lost 3 bases, the J end lost 4 bases, and 14 bases lay between the germline ends. Germline V gives CDR1 SGDLS, CDR2 YYNGEE. The CDR3 covers 15 residues. DNA of the CDR3: TGTGCCAGCAGCGCTGGGGCAGGGAAGAATCAGCCCCAGCATTTT. It encodes CASSAGAGKNQPQHF.

The rearrangement uses TRBV5-1 and TRBJ2-2, with 11 bases aligning to TRBD2. CDR1 is SGHRS and CDR2 is YFSETQ in the germline V gene. Trimming cost V 4 bases and J 6 bases; bases outside gene matches: 8. The length of the CDR3 is 16 residues. The CDR3 region has the DNA TGCGCCAGCAGCCGACTAGCGGGGAGTTCTCCCGGGGAGCTGTTTTTT. Protein product: CASSRLAGSSPGELFF.

V gene TRBV7-8 combines with J gene TRBJ2-2; 8 bases map to TRBD1. This CDR3 comprises 15 residues. Germline lookup yields CDR1 SGHVS and CDR2 FQNEAQ. J gave up 7 bases and V 5 bases, and 9 bases lay outside the gene matches. The CDR3 region is CASSIWTGKDGELFF. The DNA of the CDR3 is TGTGCCAGCAGCATCTGGACAGGGAAAGACGGGGAGCTGTTTTTT.

The gene calls are TRBV11-2 and TRBJ1-1; D possibly corresponds to TRBD1 (5 bases). Trimming took 4 bases from V and 4 from J, leaving 25 bases between them. The CDR3 runs to 18 residues. Germline loops: CDR1 SGHAT, CDR2 FQNNGV. The CDR3 DNA reads TGTGCCAGCAGCTACCGTGATTGGGACCGAGGAACGGGCACTGAAGCTTTCTTT. Translating it yields CASSYRDWDRGTGTEAFF.

This chain joins TRBV11-2 and TRBJ1-3; D uncertain. This CDR3 spans 14 amino acids. Trimming shortened V by 0 bases and J by 0 bases, and 3 bases separated the two germline ends. Germline loops: CDR1 SGHAT, CDR2 FQNNGV. CDR3 region: CASSLEHSGNTIYF. DNA of the CDR3: TGTGCCAGCAGCTTAGAACACTCTGGAAACACCATATATTTT. The variable domain in full, completed from reference TRBV11-2 and TRBJ1-3, reads EAGVAQSPRYKIIEKRQSVAFWCNPISGHATLYWYQQILGQGPKLLIQFQNNGVVDDSQLPKDRFSAERLKGVDSTLKIQPAKLEDSAVYLCASSLEHSGNTIYFGEGSWLTVV.

Worth noting for this clone: Germline and junction disagree at one end, which may indicate a read error. The chain has TRBV6-6 and TRBJ1-6; maybe TRBD1 (5 bases). CDR1 is MNHNY and CDR2 is SVGAGI in the germline V gene (reference sequence). The CDR3 sequence is 13 residues long. CDR3 DNA: TGTGCTAGCATGGGACTCCTTAATTCACCCCTCCACTTT. Protein product: CASMGLLNSPLHF.

The V gene is TRBV6-1, the J gene TRBJ1-2; D gene ambiguous. Looked up from germline, CDR1 is MNHNS and CDR2 is SASEGT. With 0 bases removed from V and 0 bases from J, the gap between germline ends came to 8 bases. The CDR3 spans 15 residues. CDR3 region: CASSEAPAANYGYTF. DNA for the CDR3: TGTGCCAGCAGTGAAGCGCCGGCAGCTAACTATGGCTACACCTTC.

The chain has TRBV18 and TRBJ2-5; TRBD2 is a possible D gene (6 bases). The CDR3 is made up of 11 amino acids. Germline CDR1 is KGHSH and CDR2 is LQKENI. Trimming pared 3 bases from V and 10 bases from J, leaving 9 bases between. CDR3 DNA: TGTGCCAGCTCACCCGGGGAGGTCCAGTACTTC. Its protein is CASSPGEVQYF. Variable domain in full (rest from reference TRBV18 and TRBJ2-5): NAGVMQNPRHLVRRRGQEARLRCSPMKGHSHVYWYRQLPEEGLKFMVYLQKENIIDESGMPKERFSAEFPKEGPSILRIQQVVRGDSAAYFCASSPGEVQYFGPGTRLLVL.

In this sample, this clone turned up a few times. CDR3 nucleotides: TGTGCCAGCAGCGCGACAAGAGGAAATACGCAGTATTTT. As protein: CASSATRGNTQYF. V is TRBV6-4 and J is TRBJ2-3, with no clear D. This CDR3 has 13 residues. Looked up from germline, CDR1 is MRHNA and CDR2 is SNTAGT. The ends were cut back, 6 bases at V and 7 bases at J, with 14 bases in the middle.

V and J are TRBV7-2 and TRBJ2-5, with 8 bases matching TRBD1. With 4 bases clipped from V and 4 bases from J, the junction kept 8 bases outside the gene matches. The V gene's germline CDR1 is SGHTA and CDR2 FQGNSA. The CDR3 runs 15 residues. The CDR3 nucleotides read TGTGCCAGCAGCTCGGTCTCAGGGGGCGCAGAGACCCAGTACTTC. Its translation is CASSSVSGGAETQYF. The whole variable domain, filled in from reference TRBV7-2 and TRBJ2-5, reads GAGVSQSPSNKVTEKGKDVELRCDPISGHTALYWYRQSLGQGLEFLIYFQGNSAPDKSGLPSDRFSAERTGGSVSTLTIQRTQQEDSAVYLCASSSVSGGAETQYFGPGTRLLVL.

The V and J genes are TRBV27 and TRBJ2-7; D may be TRBD2 (7 bases). This CDR3 is built from 16 residues. V shed 0 bases and J shed 7 bases, with 19 bases lying between them. The V gene's germline CDR1 is MNHEY and CDR2 SMNVEV (reference sequence). As DNA, the CDR3 is TGTGCCAGCAGTTTATCGGTTACAGGGACTACGTATGAGCAGTACTTC. Its translation: CASSLSVTGTTYEQYF.

In its sample, this clone was seen once. This rearrangement joins TRBV30 to TRBJ2-7, with 12 nucleotides matching TRBD1. CDR1 and CDR2 from the germline V gene are GTSNPN and SVGIG (reference sequence). Unmatched junction bases numbered 6, after V lost 3 bases and J lost 6 bases. CDR3 length: 14 residues. CDR3 loop: CAWRGQGAWGEQYF. In nucleotides, the CDR3 is TGTGCCTGGAGGGGACAGGGGGCCTGGGGCGAGCAGTACTTC.

This chain connects TRBV19 to TRBJ2-6, with TRBD1 matching over 8 bases. CDR3 size: 17 residues. Trimming cost V 4 bases and J 3 bases; bases outside gene matches: 8. CDR1 LNHDA and CDR2 SQIVND come from the germline V gene (reference sequence). Here the CDR3 reads CASSTSGGAGGANVLTF. In nucleotides, the CDR3 is TGTGCCAGTAGTACCTCAGGGGGCGCGGGTGGGGCCAACGTCCTGACTTTC.